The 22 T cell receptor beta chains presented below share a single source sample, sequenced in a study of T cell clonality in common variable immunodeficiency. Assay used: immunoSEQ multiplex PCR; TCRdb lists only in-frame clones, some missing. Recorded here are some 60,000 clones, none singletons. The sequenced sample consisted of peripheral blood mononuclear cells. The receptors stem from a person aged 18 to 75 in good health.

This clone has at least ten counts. The DNA read from the CDR3 is TGTGCCAGTAGTGTGACAGGGCCCCACACTGAA. Translated, it gives CASSVTGPHTE. The whole CDR3 sequence reads CASSVTGPHTEAFF. This chain uses TRBV19 with TRBJ1-1, with 7 bases aligning to TRBD1. The read stops 3 residues short of the end of the CDR3; the missing end is completed from the germline J gene. The J segment lost 3 bases and the V segment lost 5 bases, leaving 6 bases of the junction unmatched. Germline values: CDR1 LNHDA, CDR2 SQIVND (reference sequence). This CDR3 comprises 14 residues.

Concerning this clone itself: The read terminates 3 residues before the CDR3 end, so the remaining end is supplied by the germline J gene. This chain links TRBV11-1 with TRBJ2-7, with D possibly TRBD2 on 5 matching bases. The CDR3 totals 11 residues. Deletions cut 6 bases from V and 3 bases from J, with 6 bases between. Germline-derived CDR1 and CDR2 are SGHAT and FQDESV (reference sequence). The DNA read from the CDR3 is TGTGCCAGCAGAACTAGCTACGAG. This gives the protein CASRTSYE. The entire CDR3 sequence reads CASRTSYEQYF. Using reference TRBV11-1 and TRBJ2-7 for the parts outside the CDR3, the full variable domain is EAEVAQSPRYKITEKSQAVAFWCDPISGHATLYWYRQILGQGPELLVQFQDESVVDDSQLPKDRFSAERLKGVDSTLKIQPAELGDSAMYLCASRTSYEQYFGPGTRLTVT.

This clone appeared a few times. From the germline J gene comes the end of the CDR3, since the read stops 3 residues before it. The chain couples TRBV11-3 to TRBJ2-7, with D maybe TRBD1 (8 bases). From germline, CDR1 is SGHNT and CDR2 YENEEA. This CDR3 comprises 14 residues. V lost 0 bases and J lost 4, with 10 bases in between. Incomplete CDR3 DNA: TGTGCCAGCAGCTTAGAACAGGGGGGGTACGAG. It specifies CASSLEQGGYE. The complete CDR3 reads CASSLEQGGYEQYF.

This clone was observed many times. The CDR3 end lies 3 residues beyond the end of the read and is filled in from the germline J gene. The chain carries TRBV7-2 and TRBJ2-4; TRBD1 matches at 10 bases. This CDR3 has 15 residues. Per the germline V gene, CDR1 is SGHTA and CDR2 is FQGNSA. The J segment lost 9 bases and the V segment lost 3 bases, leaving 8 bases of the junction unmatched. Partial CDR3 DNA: TGTGCCAGCAGCTTCCTGGACAGGGGGTTAGGCATT. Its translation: CASSFLDRGLGI. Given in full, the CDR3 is CASSFLDRGLGIQYF.

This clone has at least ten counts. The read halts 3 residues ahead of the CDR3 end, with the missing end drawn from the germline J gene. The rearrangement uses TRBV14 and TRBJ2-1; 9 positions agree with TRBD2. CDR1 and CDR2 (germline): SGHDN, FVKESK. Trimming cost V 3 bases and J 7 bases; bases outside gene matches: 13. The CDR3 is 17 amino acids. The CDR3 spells CASSQGSSGIFGNEQFF. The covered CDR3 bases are TGTGCCAGCAGCCAGGGGTCTAGCGGGATCTTCGGGAATGAG.

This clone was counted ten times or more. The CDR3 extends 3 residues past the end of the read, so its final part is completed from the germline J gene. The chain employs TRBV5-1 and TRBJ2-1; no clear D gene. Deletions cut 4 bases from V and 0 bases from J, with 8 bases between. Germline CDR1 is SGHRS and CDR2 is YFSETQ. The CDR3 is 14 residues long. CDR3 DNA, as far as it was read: TGCGCCAGCAGCCCAGACAACTCCTACAATGAG. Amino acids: CASSPDNSYNE. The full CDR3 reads CASSPDNSYNEQFF.

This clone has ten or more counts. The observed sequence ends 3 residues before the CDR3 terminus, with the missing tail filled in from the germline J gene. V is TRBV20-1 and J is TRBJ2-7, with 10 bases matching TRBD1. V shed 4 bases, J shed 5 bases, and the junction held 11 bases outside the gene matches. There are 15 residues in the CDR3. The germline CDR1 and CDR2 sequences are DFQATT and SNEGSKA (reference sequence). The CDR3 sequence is CSAINPTGTGDEQYF. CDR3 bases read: TGCAGTGCTATTAACCCCACCGGGACAGGGGACGAG.

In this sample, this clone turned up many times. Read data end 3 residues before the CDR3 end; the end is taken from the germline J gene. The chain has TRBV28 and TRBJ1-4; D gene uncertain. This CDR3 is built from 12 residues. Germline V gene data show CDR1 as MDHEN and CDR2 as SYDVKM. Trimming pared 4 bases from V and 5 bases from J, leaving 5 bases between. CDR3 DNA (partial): TGTGCCAGCAGTTCTACGAATGAAAAA. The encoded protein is CASSSTNEK. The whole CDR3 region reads CASSSTNEKLFF.

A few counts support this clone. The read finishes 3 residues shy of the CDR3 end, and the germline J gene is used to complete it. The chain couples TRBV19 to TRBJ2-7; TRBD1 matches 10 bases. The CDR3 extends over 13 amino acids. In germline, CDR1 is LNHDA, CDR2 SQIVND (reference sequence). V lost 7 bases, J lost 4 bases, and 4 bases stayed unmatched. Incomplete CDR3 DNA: TGTGCCAGTAACCCGGGACAGGGGTACGAG. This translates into CASNPGQGYE. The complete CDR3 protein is CASNPGQGYEQYF.

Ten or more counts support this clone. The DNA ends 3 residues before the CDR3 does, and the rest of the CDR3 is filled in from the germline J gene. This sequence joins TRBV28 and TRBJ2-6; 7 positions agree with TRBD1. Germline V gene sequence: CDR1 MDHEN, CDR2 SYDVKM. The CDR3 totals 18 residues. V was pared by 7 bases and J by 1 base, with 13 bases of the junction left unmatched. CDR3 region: CASNNPTGVGSGANVLTF. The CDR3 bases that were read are TGTGCCAGCAATAACCCAACAGGGGTGGGGTCTGGGGCCAACGTC.

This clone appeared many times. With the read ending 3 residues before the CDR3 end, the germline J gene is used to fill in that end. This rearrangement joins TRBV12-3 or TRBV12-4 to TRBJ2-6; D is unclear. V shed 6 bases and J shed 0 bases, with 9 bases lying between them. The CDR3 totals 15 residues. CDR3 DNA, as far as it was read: TGTGCCAGCAGGCCGCCAGGCTCTGGGGCCAACGTC. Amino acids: CASRPPGSGANV. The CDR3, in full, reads CASRPPGSGANVLTF.

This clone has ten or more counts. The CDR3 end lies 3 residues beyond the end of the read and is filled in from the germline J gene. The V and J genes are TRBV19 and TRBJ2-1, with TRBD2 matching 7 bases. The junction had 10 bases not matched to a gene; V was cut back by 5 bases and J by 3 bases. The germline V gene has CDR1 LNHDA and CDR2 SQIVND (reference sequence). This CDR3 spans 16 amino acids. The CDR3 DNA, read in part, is TGTGCCAGTAGTCTTCCCGGGACTATGAGCTACAATGAG. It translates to CASSLPGTMSYNE. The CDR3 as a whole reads CASSLPGTMSYNEQFF.

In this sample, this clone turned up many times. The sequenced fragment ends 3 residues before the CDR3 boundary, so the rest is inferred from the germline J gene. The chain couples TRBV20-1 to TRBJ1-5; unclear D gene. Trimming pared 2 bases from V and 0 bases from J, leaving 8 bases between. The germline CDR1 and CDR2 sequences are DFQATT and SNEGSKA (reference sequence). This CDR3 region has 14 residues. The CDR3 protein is CSARITDSNQPQHF. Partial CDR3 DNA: TGCAGTGCTAGAATTACAGATAGCAATCAGCCC.

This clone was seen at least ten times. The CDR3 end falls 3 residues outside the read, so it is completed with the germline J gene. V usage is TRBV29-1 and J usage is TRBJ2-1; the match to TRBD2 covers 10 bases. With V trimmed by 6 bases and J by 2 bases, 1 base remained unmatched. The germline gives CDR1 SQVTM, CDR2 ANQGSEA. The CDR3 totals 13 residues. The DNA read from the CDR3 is TGCAGCGTAGGGACTAGCGCCTACAATGAG. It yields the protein CSVGTSAYNE. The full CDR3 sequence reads CSVGTSAYNEQFF.

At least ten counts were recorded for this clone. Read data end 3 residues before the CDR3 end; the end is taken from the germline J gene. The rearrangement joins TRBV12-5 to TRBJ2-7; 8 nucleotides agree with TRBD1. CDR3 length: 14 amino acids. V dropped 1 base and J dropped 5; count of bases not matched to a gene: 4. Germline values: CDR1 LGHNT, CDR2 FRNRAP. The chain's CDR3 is CASGLGTGKNEQYF. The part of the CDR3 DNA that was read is TGTGCTAGTGGTTTGGGGACAGGGAAAAACGAG.

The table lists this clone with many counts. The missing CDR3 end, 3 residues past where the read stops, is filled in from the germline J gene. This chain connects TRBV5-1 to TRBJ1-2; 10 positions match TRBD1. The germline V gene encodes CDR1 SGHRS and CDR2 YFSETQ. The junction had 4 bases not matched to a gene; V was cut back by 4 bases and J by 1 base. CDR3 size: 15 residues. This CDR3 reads CASSPTGGYNYGYTF. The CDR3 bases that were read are TGCGCCAGCAGCCCGACAGGGGGCTATAACTATGGC. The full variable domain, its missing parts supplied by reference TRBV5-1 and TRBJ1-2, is KAGVTQTPRYLIKTRGQQVTLSCSPISGHRSVSWYQQTPGQGLQFLFEYFSETQRNKGNFPGRFSGRQFSNSRSEMNVSTLELGDSALYLCASSPTGGYNYGYTFGSGTRLTVV.

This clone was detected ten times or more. The CDR3 bases that were read are TGTGCCAGCCACGACTTATCCTACAATGAG. Translated, it gives CASHDLSYNE. The complete CDR3 protein is CASHDLSYNEQFF. The chain couples TRBV19 to TRBJ2-1; D gene ambiguous. The read is 3 residues too short to cover the CDR3 end, so that end is filled in from the germline J gene. Trimming shortened V by 9 bases and J by 1 base, and 10 bases separated the two germline ends. This CDR3 comprises 13 residues. Germline lookup yields CDR1 LNHDA and CDR2 SQIVND (reference sequence).

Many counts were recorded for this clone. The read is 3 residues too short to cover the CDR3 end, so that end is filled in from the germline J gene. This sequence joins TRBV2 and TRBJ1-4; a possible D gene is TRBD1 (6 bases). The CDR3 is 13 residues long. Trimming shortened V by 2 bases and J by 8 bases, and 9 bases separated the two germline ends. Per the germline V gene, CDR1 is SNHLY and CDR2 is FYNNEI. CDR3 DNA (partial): TGTGCCAGCAGTGAACGGGGGGCCGAAAAA. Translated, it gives CASSERGAEK. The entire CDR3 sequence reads CASSERGAEKLFF.

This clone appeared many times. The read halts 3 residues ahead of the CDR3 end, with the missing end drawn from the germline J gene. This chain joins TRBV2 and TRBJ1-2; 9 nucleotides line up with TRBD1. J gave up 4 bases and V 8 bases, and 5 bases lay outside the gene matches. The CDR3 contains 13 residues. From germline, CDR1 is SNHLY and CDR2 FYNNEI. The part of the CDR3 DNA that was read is TGTGCCAGCGAGGACAGGGGATTCTATGGC. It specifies CASEDRGFYG. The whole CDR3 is CASEDRGFYGYTF.

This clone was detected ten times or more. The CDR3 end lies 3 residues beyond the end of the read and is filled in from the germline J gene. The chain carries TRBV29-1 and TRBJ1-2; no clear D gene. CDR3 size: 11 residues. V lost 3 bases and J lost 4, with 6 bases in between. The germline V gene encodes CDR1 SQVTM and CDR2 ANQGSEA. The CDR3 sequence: CSVESGYGYTF. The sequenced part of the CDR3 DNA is TGCAGCGTTGAGAGCGGCTATGGC.

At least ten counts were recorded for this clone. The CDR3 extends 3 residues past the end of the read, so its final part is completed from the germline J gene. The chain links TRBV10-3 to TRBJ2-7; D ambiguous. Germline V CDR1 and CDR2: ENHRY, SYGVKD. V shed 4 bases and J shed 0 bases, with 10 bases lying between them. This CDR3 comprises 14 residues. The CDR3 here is CAISGGLSSYEQYF. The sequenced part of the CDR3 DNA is TGTGCCATCAGTGGAGGCCTGAGCTCCTACGAG.

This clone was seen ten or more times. The CDR3 bases that were read are TGTGCCAGCAGCTTCGACAGGGGGGTACCCGAG. As protein: CASSFDRGVPE. The whole CDR3 region reads CASSFDRGVPEQYF. V usage is TRBV11-2 and J usage is TRBJ2-7, with 9 bases aligning to TRBD1. The sequence runs out 3 residues before the end of the CDR3; the remainder is reconstructed from the germline J gene. The V gene's germline CDR1 is SGHAT and CDR2 FQNNGV. The CDR3 is 14 amino acids. The V and J ends lost 3 bases and 6 bases, in that order; junction bases with no gene match: 6. Variable domain in full (rest from reference TRBV11-2 and TRBJ2-7): EAGVAQSPRYKIIEKRQSVAFWCNPISGHATLYWYQQILGQGPKLLIQFQNNGVVDDSQLPKDRFSAERLKGVDSTLKIQPAKLEDSAVYLCASSFDRGVPEQYFGPGTRLTVT.